This T cell receptor (beta chain) was recorded in a study of post-analysis software for immune sequencing data. Unique molecular identifiers were present in the TCR beta cDNA libraries. In TCRdb, the PCR reads were re-called with MiXCR into one record per CDR3 protein. Counted here are 820,000 or so distinct CDR3 sequences, about 50% occurring once; the ten biggest clones make up 4% to 5.5%. The sequencing sample was made of blood. The source is a girl aged 5 to 17 with multiple sclerosis.

The CDR3 loop is CASRGTSYSQFF. CDR3 DNA sequence: TGTGCCAGCCGTGGCACTAGCTACTCGCAGTTCTTC. The chain employs TRBV3-1 and TRBJ2-1; D may be TRBD2 (6 bases). CDR3 length: 12 amino acids. CDR1 and CDR2 from the germline V gene are LGHDT and YNNKEL (reference sequence). V shed 8 bases and J shed 12 bases, with 17 bases lying between them.